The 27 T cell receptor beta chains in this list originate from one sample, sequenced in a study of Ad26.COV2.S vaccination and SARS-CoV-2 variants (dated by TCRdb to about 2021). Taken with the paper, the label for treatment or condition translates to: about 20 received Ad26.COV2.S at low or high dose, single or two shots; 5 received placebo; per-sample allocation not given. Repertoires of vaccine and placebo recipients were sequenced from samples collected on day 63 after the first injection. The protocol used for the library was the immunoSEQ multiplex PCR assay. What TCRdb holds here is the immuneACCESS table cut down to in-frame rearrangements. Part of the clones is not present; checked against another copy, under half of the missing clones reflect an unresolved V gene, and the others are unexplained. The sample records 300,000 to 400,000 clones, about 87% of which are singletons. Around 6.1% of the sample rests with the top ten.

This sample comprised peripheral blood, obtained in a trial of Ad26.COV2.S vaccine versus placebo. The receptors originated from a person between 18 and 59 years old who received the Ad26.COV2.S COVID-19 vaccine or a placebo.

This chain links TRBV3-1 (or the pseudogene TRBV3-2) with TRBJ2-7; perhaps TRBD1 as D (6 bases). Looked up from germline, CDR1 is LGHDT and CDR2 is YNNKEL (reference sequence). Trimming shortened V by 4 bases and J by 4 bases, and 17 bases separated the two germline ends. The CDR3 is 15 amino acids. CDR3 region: CASSPFPTGPYEQYF. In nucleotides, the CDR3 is TGTGCCAGCAGCCCCTTCCCAACAGGGCCATACGAGCAGTACTTC.

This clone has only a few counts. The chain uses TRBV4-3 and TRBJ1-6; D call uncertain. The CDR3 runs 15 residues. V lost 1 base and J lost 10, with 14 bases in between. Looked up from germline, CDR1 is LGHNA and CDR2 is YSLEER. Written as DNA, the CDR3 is TGCGCCAGCAGCCAAGTTGGCATCGTTGGATCACCCCTCCACTTT. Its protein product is CASSQVGIVGSPLHF.

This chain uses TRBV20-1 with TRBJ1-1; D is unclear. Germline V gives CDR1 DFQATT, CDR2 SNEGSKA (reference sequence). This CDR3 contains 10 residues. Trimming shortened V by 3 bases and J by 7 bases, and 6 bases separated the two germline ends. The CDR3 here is CSARYSEAFF. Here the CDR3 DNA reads TGCAGTGCTAGGTATAGTGAAGCTTTCTTT.

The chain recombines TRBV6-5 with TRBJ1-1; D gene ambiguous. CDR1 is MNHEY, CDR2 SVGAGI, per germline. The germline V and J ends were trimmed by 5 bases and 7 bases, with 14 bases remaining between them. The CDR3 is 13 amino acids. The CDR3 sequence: CASSSPFTIEAFF. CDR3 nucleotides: TGTGCCAGCAGTAGTCCATTTACCATTGAAGCTTTCTTT.

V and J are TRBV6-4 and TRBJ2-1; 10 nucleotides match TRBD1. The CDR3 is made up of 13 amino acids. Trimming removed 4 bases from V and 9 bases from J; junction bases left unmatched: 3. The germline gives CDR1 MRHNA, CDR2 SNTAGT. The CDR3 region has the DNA TGTGCCAGCAGTGGGGACAGGGGAAGTGAGCAGTTCTTC. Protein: CASSGDRGSEQFF.

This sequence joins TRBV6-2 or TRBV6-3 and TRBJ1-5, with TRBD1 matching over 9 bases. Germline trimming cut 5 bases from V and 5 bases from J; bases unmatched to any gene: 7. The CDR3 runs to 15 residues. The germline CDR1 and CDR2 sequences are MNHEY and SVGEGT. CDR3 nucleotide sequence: TGTGCCAGCAGTGAGCCGGGACAGGGTGATCAGCCCCAGCATTTT. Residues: CASSEPGQGDQPQHF.

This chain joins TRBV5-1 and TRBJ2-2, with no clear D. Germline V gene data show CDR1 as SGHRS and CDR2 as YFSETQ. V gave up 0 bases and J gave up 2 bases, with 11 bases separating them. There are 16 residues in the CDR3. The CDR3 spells CASSLAGQANTGELFF. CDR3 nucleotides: TGCGCCAGCAGCTTGGCTGGGCAGGCCAACACCGGGGAGCTGTTTTTT. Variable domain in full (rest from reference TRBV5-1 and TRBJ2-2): KAGVTQTPRYLIKTRGQQVTLSCSPISGHRSVSWYQQTPGQGLQFLFEYFSETQRNKGNFPGRFSGRQFSNSRSEMNVSTLELGDSALYLCASSLAGQANTGELFFGEGSRLTVL.

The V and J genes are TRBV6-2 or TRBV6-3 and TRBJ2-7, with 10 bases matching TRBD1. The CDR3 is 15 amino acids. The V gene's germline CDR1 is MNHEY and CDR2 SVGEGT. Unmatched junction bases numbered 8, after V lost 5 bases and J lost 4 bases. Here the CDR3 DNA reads TGTGCCAGCAGTAAGTCCGGGACAGGGGCGTACGAGCAGTACTTC. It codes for CASSKSGTGAYEQYF.

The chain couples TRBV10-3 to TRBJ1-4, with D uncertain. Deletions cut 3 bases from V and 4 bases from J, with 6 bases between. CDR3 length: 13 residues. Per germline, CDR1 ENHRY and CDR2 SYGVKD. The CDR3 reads CAISEEVNEKLFF. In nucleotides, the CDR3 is TGTGCCATCAGTGAAGAAGTTAATGAAAAACTGTTTTTT.

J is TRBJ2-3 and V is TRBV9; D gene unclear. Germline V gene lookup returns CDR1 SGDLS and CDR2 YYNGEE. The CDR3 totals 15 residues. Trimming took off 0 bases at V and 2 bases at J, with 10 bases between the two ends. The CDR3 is CASSVGNSLTDTQYF. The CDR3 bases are TGTGCCAGCAGCGTAGGCAACAGCCTCACAGATACGCAGTATTTT.

CDR3: CAWNDGKLFF. The CDR3 nucleotides read TGTGCCTGGAATGACGGGAAACTGTTTTTT. The chain recombines TRBV30 with TRBJ1-4; no reliable D call. The CDR3 loop spans 10 amino acids. Trimming removed 4 bases at V and 11 bases at J, with 8 bases between. CDR1 GTSNPN and CDR2 SVGIG come from the germline V gene (reference sequence). The full variable domain, in which reference TRBV30 and TRBJ1-4 provide the parts outside the CDR3, is SQTIHQWPATLVQPVGSPLSLECTVEGTSNPNLYWYRQAAGRGLQLLFYSVGIGQISSEVPQNLSASRPQDRQFILSSKKLLLSDSGFYLCAWNDGKLFFGSGTQLSVL.

CDR3 sequence (DNA): TGCAGCGCCATGACCGGGACAGGGAACACTGAAGCTTTCTTT. Its translation: CSAMTGTGNTEAFF. The chain has TRBV29-1 and TRBJ1-1; 8 bases are a match to TRBD1. Germline assignment: CDR1 SQVTM and CDR2 ANQGSEA. The CDR3 spans 14 residues. The ends lost 7 bases at V and 1 base at J; junction bases unmatched: 8.

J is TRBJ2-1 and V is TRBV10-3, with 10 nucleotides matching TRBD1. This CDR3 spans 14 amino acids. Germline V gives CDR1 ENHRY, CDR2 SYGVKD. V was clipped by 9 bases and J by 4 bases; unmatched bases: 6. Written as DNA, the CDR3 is TGTGCCATAACCCGGGACAGGGGATACAATGAGCAGTTCTTC. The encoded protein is CAITRDRGYNEQFF.

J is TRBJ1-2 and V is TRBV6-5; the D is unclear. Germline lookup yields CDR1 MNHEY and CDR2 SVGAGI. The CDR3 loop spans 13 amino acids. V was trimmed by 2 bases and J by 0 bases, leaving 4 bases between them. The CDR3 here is CASSYGANYGYTF. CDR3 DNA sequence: TGTGCCAGCAGTTACGGGGCTAACTATGGCTACACCTTC.

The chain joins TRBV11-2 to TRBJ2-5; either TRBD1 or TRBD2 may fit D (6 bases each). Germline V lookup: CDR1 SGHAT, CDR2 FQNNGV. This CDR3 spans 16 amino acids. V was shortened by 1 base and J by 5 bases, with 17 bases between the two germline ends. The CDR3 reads CASSLVAWGAKETQYF. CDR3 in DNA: TGTGCCAGCAGCTTAGTGGCATGGGGGGCTAAGGAGACCCAGTACTTC.

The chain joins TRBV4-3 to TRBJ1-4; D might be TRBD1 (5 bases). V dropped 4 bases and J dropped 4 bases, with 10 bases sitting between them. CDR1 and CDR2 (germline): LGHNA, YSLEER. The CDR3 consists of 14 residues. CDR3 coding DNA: TGCGCCAGCAGCCTGTGGCAGGGTAATGAAAAACTGTTTTTT. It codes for CASSLWQGNEKLFF.

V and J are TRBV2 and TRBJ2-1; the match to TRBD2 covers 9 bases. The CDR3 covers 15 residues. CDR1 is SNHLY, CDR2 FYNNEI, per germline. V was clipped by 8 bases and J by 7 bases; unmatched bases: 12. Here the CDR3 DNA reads TGTGCCAGCGGCTTAGAGGCGGGAGGGGGGAATGAGCAGTTCTTC. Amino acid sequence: CASGLEAGGGNEQFF.

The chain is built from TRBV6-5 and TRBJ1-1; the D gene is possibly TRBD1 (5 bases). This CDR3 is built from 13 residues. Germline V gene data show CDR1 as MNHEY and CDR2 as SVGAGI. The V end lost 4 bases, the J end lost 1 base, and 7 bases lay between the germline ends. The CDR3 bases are TGTGCCAGCAGTTCGGGACCGAACACTGAAGCTTTCTTT. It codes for CASSSGPNTEAFF.

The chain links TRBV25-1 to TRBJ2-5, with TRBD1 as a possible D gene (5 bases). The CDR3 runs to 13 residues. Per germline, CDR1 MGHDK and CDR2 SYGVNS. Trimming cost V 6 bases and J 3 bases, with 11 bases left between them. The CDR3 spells CASRDMGKETQYF. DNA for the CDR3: TGTGCCAGCAGGGACATGGGTAAAGAGACCCAGTACTTC.

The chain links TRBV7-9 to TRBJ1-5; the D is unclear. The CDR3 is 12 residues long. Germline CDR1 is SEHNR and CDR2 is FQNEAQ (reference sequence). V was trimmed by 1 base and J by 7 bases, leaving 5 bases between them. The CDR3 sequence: CASSLDNQPQHF. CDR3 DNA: TGTGCCAGCAGCTTAGATAACCAGCCCCAGCATTTT.

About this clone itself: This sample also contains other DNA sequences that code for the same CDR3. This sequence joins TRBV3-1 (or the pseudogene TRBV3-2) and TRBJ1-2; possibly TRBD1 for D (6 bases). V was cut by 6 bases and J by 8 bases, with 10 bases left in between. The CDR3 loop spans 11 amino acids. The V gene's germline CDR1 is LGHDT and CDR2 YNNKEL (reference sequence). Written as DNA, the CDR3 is TGTGCCAGCAGTCAGGGGAGCGGCTACACCTTC. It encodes CASSQGSGYTF.

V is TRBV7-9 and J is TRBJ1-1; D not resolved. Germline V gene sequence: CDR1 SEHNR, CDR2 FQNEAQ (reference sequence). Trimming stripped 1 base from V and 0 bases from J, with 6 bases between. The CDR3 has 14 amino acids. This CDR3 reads CASSLGSMNTEAFF. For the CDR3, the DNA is TGTGCCAGCAGCTTAGGCTCGATGAACACTGAAGCTTTCTTT.

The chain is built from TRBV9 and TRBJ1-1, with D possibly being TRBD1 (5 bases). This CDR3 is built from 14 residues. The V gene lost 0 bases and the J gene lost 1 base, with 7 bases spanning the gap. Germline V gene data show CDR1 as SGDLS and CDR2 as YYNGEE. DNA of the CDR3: TGTGCCAGCAGCGTAGCCACAGGGAACACTGAAGCTTTCTTT. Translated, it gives CASSVATGNTEAFF.

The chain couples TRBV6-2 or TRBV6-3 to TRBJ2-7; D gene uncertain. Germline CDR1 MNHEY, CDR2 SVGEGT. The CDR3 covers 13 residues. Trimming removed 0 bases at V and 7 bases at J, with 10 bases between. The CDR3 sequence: CASSYSEAKEQYF. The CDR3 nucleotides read TGTGCCAGCAGTTACTCTGAAGCTAAGGAGCAGTACTTC.

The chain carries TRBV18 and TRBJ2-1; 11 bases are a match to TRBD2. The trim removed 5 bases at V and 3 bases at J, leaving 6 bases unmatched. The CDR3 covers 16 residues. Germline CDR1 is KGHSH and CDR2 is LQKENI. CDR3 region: CASSAKTSGDYNEQFF. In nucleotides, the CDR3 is TGTGCCAGCTCAGCAAAGACTAGCGGGGACTACAATGAGCAGTTCTTC. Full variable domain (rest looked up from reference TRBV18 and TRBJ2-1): NAGVMQNPRHLVRRRGQEARLRCSPMKGHSHVYWYRQLPEEGLKFMVYLQKENIIDESGMPKERFSAEFPKEGPSILRIQQVVRGDSAAYFCASSAKTSGDYNEQFFGPGTRLTVL.

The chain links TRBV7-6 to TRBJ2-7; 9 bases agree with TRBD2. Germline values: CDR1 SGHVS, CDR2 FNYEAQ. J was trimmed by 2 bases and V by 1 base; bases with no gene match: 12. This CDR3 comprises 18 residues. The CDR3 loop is CASSLEPTSGRGAYEQYF. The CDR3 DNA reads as TGTGCCAGCAGCTTAGAGCCGACTAGCGGCCGCGGGGCCTACGAGCAGTACTTC.

Here the CDR3 reads CASSLGSTAGKAFF. The DNA for the CDR3 is TGCGCCAGCAGCTTGGGCTCTACGGCAGGGAAAGCTTTCTTT. The chain links TRBV5-1 to TRBJ1-1; tentative D call: TRBD1 (5 bases). V gave up 0 bases and J gave up 9 bases, with 15 bases separating them. The V gene's germline CDR1 is SGHRS and CDR2 YFSETQ. This CDR3 is 14 amino acids long.